This T cell receptor beta chain came from a study of early stage breast cancer tumors. Across the whole study: Invasive lobular carcinomas made up about 30% of the 12 ER+/PR+/HER2- tumors.

The method was immunoSEQ multiplex PCR; TCRdb's version includes in-frame clones alone and lacks a portion of them. The sample yields tens of thousands of clones, about 70% seen once. CDR1 is SGHRS, CDR2 YFSETQ, per germline. Trimming pared 10 bases from V and 0 bases from J, leaving 17 bases between. CDR3 length: 15 residues. This TCR derives from a person aged 45-60 years with breast cancer. Sequencing input: blood. J is TRBJ2-1 and V is TRBV5-1; the D gene is possibly TRBD2 (5 bases). The CDR3 nucleotides are TGCGCCTGCAAACTGGACTCTTCCTCCTACAATGAGCAGTTCTTC. It encodes CACKLDSSSYNEQFF.